The 5 T cell receptor beta chains listed next were all sequenced from one sample in a study of naive and memory T cell subsets. Two oligonucleotides, mixed equimolar, formed the beta constant-region primer covering TRBC1 and TRBC2. Four rounds of PCR amplified the ligated cDNA using nested alpha and beta constant-region primers plus SP2. Each CDR3 protein is one row after TCRdb ran MiXCR on the UMI-ligation and nested PCR reads. The data show 95,000 to 150,000 distinct CDR3 sequences, approximately 37% seen once. Source material: central memory CD4+ T cells from blood. The origin of the receptors is a human donor in good health.

The chain couples TRBV20-1 to TRBJ2-5; D unclear. The CDR3 has 12 amino acids. V was trimmed by 2 bases and J by 3 bases, leaving 7 bases between them. CDR1 and CDR2 from the germline V gene are DFQATT and SNEGSKA (reference sequence). This CDR3 is CSARRLKETQYF. The CDR3 DNA is TGCAGTGCTAGACGACTCAAAGAGACCCAGTACTTC.

This clonotype showed up just a few times. V gene TRBV28 combines with J gene TRBJ2-1; perhaps TRBD2 as D (6 bases). With 1 base removed from V and 4 bases from J, the gap between germline ends came to 11 bases. Germline V gene sequence: CDR1 MDHEN, CDR2 SYDVKM. The CDR3 contains 15 residues. CDR3 bases: TGTGCCAGCAGTTTATTCGGGACTTATTACAATGAGCAGTTCTTC. It codes for CASSLFGTYYNEQFF.

The J gene is TRBJ1-4, the V gene TRBV5-1; D ambiguous. Trimming took 0 bases from V and 0 from J, leaving 6 bases between them. The length of the CDR3 is 15 residues. Germline V gives CDR1 SGHRS, CDR2 YFSETQ. CDR3 DNA sequence: TGCGCCAGCAGCTTGGAAGGTGCAACTAATGAAAAACTGTTTTTT. It yields the protein CASSLEGATNEKLFF.

This clonotype appeared a few times. The rearrangement uses TRBV29-1 and TRBJ1-2; a weak D match, TRBD1 (5 bases). The germline V and J ends were trimmed by 5 bases and 5 bases, with 12 bases remaining between them. The CDR3 has 12 residues. CDR1 is SQVTM and CDR2 is ANQGSEA in the germline V gene. CDR3 region: CSVKGLNYGYTF. In DNA, the CDR3 is TGCAGCGTTAAGGGGCTGAATTATGGCTACACCTTC. The full variable domain, rest sourced from reference TRBV29-1 and TRBJ1-2, is SAVISQKPSRDICQRGTSLTIQCQVDSQVTMMFWYRQQPGQSLTLIATANQGSEATYESGFVIDKFPISRPNLTFSTLTVSNMSPEDSSIYLCSVKGLNYGYTFGSGTRLTVV.

Only a few counts were recorded for this clonotype. This sequence joins TRBV29-1 and TRBJ1-1; D is possibly TRBD1 (6 bases). CDR1 and CDR2 from the germline V gene are SQVTM and ANQGSEA. V lost 6 bases and J lost 7, with 15 bases in between. This CDR3 has 12 amino acids. CDR3 sequence reads: CSVTSTGIEAFF. CDR3 coding DNA: TGCAGCGTGACATCGACAGGTATTGAAGCTTTCTTT.